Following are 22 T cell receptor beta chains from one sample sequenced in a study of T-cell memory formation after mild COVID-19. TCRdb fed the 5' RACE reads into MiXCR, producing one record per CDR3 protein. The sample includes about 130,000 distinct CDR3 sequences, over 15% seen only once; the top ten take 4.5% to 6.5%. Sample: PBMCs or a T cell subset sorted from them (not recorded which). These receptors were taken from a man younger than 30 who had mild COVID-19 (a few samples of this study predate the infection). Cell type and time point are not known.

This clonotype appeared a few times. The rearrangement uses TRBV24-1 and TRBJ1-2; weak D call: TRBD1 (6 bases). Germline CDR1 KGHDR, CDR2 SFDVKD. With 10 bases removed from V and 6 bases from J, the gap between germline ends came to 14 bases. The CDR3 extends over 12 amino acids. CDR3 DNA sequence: TGTGCCACAGCGTCGAACAGGGATGGCTACACCTTC. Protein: CATASNRDGYTF.

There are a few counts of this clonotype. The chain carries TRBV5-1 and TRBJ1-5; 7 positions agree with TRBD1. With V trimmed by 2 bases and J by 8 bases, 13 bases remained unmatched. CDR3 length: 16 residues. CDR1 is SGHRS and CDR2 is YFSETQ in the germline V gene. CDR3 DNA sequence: TGCGCCAGCAGCTTCGGGACAGCCGGCTGGGGGGAGCCCCAGCATTTT. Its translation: CASSFGTAGWGEPQHF.

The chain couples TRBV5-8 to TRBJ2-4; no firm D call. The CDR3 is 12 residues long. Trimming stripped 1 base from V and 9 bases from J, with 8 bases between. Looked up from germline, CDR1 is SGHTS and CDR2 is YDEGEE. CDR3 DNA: TGTGCCAGCAGCTTGCCCGGAGCCATTCAGTACTTC. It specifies CASSLPGAIQYF.

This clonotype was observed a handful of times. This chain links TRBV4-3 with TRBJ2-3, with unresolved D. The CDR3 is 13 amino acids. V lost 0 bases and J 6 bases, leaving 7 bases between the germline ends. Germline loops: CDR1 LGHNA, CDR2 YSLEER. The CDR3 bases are TGCGCCAGCAGCCAAGAGCAGGTGGATACGCAGTATTTT. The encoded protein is CASSQEQVDTQYF.

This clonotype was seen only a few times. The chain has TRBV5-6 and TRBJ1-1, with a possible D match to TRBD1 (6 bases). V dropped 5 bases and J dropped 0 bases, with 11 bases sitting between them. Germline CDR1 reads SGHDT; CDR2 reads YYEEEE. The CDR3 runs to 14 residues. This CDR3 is CASRRDTLNTEAFF. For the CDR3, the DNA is TGTGCCAGCAGGCGGGACACTTTGAACACTGAAGCTTTCTTT.

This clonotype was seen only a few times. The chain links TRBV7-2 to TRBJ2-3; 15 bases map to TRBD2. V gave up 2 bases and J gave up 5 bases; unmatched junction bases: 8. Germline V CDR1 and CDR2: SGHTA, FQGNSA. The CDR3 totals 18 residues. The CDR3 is CASSLKRTSGGAGDTQYF. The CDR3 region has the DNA TGTGCCAGCAGCTTAAAGCGGACTAGCGGGGGGGCCGGAGATACGCAGTATTTT.

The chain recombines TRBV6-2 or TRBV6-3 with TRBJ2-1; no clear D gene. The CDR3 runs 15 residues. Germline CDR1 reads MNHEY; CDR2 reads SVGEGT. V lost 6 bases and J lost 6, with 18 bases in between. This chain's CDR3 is CASRDVGAKVNEQFF. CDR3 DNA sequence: TGTGCCAGCAGAGACGTGGGCGCGAAGGTCAATGAGCAGTTCTTC.

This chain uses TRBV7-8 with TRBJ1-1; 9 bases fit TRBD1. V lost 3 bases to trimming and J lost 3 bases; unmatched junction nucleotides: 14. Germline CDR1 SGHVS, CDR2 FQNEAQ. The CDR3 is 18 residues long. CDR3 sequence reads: CASSLGTGPQNVYTEAFF. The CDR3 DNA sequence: TGTGCCAGCAGCTTGGGGACAGGGCCCCAAAATGTTTACACTGAAGCTTTCTTT.

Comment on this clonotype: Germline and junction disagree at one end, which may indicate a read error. The DNA of the CDR3 is TGTGCCAGCAGCCTAGCGGCTAGCGGGGTACCTAGCACAGATACGCAGTATTTT. The encoded protein is CASSLAASGVPSTDTQYF. The rearrangement joins TRBV7-2 to TRBJ2-3, with TRBD2 identical over 9 bases. Germline V gene lookup returns CDR1 SGHTA and CDR2 FQGNSA. The CDR3 sequence is 18 residues long.

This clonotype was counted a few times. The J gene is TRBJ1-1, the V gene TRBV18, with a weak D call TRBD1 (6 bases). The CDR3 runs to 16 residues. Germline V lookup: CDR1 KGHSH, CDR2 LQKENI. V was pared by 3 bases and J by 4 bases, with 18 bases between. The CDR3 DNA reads TGTGCCAGCTCACCGGGCAGGGGACCATTCCTCACTGAAGCTTTCTTT. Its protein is CASSPGRGPFLTEAFF.

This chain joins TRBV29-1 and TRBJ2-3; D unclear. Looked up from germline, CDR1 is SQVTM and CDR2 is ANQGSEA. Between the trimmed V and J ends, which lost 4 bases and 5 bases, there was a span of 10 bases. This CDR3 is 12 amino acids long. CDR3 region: CSVVGYRDTQYF. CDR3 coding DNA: TGCAGCGTTGTAGGGTATCGAGATACGCAGTATTTT.

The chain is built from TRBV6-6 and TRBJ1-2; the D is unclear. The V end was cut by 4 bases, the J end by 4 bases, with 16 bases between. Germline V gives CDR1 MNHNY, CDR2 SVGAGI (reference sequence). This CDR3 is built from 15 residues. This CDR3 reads CASSSPDRPLYGYTF. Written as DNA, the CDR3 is TGTGCCAGCAGTTCGCCGGACCGACCTCTCTATGGCTACACCTTC.

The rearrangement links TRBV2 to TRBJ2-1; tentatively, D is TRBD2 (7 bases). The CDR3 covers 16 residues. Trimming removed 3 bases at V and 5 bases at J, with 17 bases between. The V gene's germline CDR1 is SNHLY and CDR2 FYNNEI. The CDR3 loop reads CASSDWGGAEDNEQFF. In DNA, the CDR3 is TGTGCCAGCAGTGACTGGGGGGGGGCAGAGGACAATGAGCAGTTCTTC.

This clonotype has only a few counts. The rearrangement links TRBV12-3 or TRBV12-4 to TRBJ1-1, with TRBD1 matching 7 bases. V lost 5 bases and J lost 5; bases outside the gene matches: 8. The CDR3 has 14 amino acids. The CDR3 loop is CASSTQGVGTEAFF. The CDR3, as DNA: TGTGCCAGCAGTACCCAGGGGGTAGGGACTGAAGCTTTCTTT.

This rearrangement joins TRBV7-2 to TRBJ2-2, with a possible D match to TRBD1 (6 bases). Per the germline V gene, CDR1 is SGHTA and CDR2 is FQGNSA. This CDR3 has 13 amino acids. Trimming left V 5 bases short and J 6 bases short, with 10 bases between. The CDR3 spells CASSPEGAGELFF. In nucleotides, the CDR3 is TGTGCCAGCAGCCCCGAGGGGGCCGGGGAGCTGTTTTTT.

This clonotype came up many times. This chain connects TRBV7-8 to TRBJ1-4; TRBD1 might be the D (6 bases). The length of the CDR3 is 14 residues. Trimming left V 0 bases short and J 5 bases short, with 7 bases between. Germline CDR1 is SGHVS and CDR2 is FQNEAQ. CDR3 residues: CASSLAGGNEKLFF. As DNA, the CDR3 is TGTGCCAGCAGCTTAGCGGGGGGCAATGAAAAACTGTTTTTT.

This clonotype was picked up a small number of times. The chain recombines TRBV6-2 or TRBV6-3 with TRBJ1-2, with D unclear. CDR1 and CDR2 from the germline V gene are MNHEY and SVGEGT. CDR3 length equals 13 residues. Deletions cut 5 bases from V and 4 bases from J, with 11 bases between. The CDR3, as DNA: TGTGCCAGCAGTGAGGCATTCGGCTATGGCTACACCTTC. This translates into CASSEAFGYGYTF.

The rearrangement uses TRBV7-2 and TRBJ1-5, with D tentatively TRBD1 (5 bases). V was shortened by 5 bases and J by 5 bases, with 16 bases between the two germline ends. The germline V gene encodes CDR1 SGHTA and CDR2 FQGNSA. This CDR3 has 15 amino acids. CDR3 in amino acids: CASSSSPGVDQPQHF. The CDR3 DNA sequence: TGTGCCAGCAGCAGCTCTCCGGGGGTAGATCAGCCCCAGCATTTT.

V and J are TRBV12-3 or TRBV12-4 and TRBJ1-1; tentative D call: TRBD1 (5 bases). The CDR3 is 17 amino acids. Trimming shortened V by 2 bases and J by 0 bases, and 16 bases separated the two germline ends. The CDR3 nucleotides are TGTGCCAGCAGTTTATCAAGGACAATCGGGATGAACACTGAAGCTTTCTTT. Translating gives CASSLSRTIGMNTEAFF.

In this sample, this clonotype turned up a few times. CDR3 in DNA: TGTGCCAGCAGAGGATATTGGAGGGACACTGAAGCTTTCTTT. Translation: CASRGYWRDTEAFF. The rearrangement joins TRBV6-6 to TRBJ1-1; no reliable D call. Germline-derived CDR1 and CDR2 are MNHNY and SVGAGI (reference sequence). V was pared by 6 bases and J by 3 bases, with 14 bases between. The CDR3 extends over 14 amino acids.

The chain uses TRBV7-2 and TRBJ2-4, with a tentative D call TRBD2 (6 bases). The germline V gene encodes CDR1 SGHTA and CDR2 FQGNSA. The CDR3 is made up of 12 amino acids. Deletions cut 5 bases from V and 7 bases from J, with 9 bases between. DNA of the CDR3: TGTGCCAGCAGCAATAGCGGCAACATTCAGTACTTC. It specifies CASSNSGNIQYF.

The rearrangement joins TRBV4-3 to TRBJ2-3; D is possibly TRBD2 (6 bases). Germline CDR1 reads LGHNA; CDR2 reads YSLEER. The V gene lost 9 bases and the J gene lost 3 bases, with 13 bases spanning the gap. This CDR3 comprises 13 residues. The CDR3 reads CASSAGRTDTQYF. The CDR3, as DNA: TGCGCCAGTTCTGCGGGAAGGACAGATACGCAGTATTTT.